This T cell receptor (beta chain) was documented in a study of blood T cell repertoires in COVID-19 (TCRdb year 2020). About the study as a whole: Samples covering the acute and convalescent phases of COVID-19 were provided by collaborators in the United States, Italy and Spain. A freely available public database, intended as a resource for researchers studying the immune response to SARS-CoV-2, is where the repertoires were released. The sample metadata nearly always contained a de-identified subject ID, COVID-19 status, age in years and sex. Samples were obtained from the ongoing ImmuneRACE study (first 160 participants) and from about 1,300 subjects provided by 6 global collaborators. The material from the prospective study consisted of cDNA or gDNA derived from T cells, B-cell-depleted T cells, or PBMCs. The dataset comprised deeply sampled blood TCRbeta repertoires from subjects exposed to, actively infected with, or recovered from COVID-19. HLA class I and class II types, where available, came from metadata supplied by the sample provider rather than from assay-based typing.

Each collaborating institution followed its own protocols to collect whole blood in K2EDTA tubes. Collaborator samples were shipped for TCRbeta analysis as frozen whole blood, isolated PBMCs, or DNA extracted from either sample type. TCRbeta CDR3 regions were amplified from genomic DNA using the immunoSEQ Assay, a bias-controlled multiplex PCR. For the original study's pipeline: Within the assay, amplification of reference gene primers was used to estimate how many nucleated cells each sample contained. To quantify the absolute abundance of each unique TCRbeta CDR3 rearrangement, sequence reads were collapsed and filtered. For each sample, productive Simpson clonality was calculated as the square root of Simpson's diversity index across productive rearrangements. TCRdb mirrors the immuneACCESS table, restricted to in-frame sequences. Some clones are absent from its copies; in checked studies, under half trace to an unresolved V gene, and the reason for the others is unknown. V and J calls and clone size are given by that table; D and trimming were obtained from the DNA. Recorded for this sample are some 73,000 clones; 80% to 95% of them occurred a single time. The ten top clones hold 6.9% of the sample.

The CDR3 sequence holds 16 residues, the cysteine and phenylalanine included. Of the read, only the CDR3 DNA is kept; its 48 bases are in frame from base 1. The V end gives up 8 bases and the J end 0 bases, leaving 10 bases in the junction not matched to a gene. Study-wide conclusions, independent of this receptor: Clinical and demographic metadata were provided uncurated, with the amount varying by source and participant.

Regarding this clone: Its antigen remains undetermined. No quality values exist for individual bases; no much larger clone is one base distant.

The sequencing input was peripheral blood. The receptor was isolated from a human donor in a cohort sampled during active COVID-19. Recombination linked TRBV23-1 to TRBJ2-3; a stretch of 8 junction bases matches TRBD1. TRBV23-1 is marked as an open reading frame, function uncertain. The DNA is TGCGCCAGCGGGTTCTTGCGGACAGGGAGCACAGATACGCAGTATTTT. It specifies CASGFLRTGSTDTQYF.